This T cell receptor (beta chain) appears in the sequencing data of a study of control samples from healthy donors and cancer patients (dated by TCRdb to about 2020). To prepare the library, the immunoSEQ multiplex PCR assay was applied. In its TCRdb copy, this immuneACCESS table keeps in-frame sequences only and misses some clones. Where compared with another copy, unresolved V genes explain less than half of these, and the others have no known cause. Within this sample are around 160,000 clones, with 90% to 95% of them counted one time only. The ten largest clones capture roughly 5.5% of the sample. Of note for this clone: Its antigen specificity is not known. Per-base quality was not reported, and no clone a single base away is much larger than it.

CDR1 and CDR2, per the germline V gene (reference sequence), are SGHNT and YYREEE. The junction shows trimming of 4 bases on V and 4 bases on J, plus 8 bases between the germline ends. The CDR3 goes from the cysteine to the phenylalanine over 12 residues. Just CDR3 DNA is preserved here, 36 bases in frame from base 1. The sequencing sample was made of blood. The chain links TRBV5-4 with TRBJ2-5; no D segment can be confidently identified. The source of this sequence is a man aged 18 to 30 in good health. The CDR3 is CASSLIRETQYF. The DNA sequence is as follows: TGTGCCAGCAGCCTCATTCGAGAGACCCAGTACTTC. Supplemented by the reference TRBV5-4 and TRBJ2-5 proteins around the CDR3, the complete variable domain is ETGVTQSPTHLIKTRGQQVTLRCSSQSGHNTVSWYQQALGQGPQFIFQYYREEENGRGNFPPRFSGLQFPNYSSELNVNALELDDSALYLCASSLIRETQYFGPGTRLLVL.